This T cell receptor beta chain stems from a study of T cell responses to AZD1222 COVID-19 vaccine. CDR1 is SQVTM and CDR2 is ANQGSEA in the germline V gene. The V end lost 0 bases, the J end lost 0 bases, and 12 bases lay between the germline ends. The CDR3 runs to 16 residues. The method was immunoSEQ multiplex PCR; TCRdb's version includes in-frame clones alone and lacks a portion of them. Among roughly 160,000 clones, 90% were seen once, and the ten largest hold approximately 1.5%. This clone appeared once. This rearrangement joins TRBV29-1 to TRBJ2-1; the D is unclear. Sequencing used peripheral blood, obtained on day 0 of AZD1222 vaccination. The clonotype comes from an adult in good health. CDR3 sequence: CSVEDGDRRSYNEQFF. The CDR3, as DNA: TGCAGCGTTGAAGATGGGGATAGACGCTCCTACAATGAGCAGTTCTTC.